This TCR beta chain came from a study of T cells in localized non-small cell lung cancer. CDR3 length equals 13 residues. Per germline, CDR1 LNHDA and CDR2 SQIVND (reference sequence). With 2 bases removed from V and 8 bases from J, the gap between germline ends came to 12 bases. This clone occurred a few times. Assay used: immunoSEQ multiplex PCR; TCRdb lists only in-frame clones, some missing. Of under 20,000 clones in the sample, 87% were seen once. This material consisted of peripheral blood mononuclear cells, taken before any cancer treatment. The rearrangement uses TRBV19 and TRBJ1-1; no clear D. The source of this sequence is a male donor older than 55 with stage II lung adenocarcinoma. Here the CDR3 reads CASSIPGMREAFF. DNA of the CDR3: TGTGCCAGTAGTATACCCGGAATGAGGGAAGCTTTCTTT. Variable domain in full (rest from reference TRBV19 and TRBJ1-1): DGGITQSPKYLFRKEGQNVTLSCEQNLNHDAMYWYRQDPGQGLRLIYYSQIVNDFQKGDIAEGYSVSREKKESFPLTVTSAQKNPTAFYLCASSIPGMREAFFGQGTRLTVV.